At least ten counts were recorded for the clone carrying this TCR beta chain. With V trimmed by 4 bases and J by 8 bases, 6 bases remained unmatched. Germline V CDR1 and CDR2: SGHRS, YFSETQ. CDR3 size: 14 residues. This sample was taken from a study of early T cells in non-severe SARS-CoV-2 infection. TCRdb recomputed calls from the 5' RACE reads with MiXCR, one row per CDR3 protein. The sample has tens of thousands of distinct CDR3 sequences; over 10% are singletons. The sequencing used whole blood, collected at baseline. The chain uses TRBV5-1 and TRBJ1-2; the match to TRBD1 covers 12 bases. The TCR comes from an adult who was a healthcare worker with PCR-confirmed SARS-CoV-2 infection or an uninfected control (not recorded which). CDR3 residues: CASSPGQGAVGYTF. The CDR3 DNA sequence: TGCGCCAGCAGCCCGGGACAGGGGGCTGTAGGCTACACCTTC.